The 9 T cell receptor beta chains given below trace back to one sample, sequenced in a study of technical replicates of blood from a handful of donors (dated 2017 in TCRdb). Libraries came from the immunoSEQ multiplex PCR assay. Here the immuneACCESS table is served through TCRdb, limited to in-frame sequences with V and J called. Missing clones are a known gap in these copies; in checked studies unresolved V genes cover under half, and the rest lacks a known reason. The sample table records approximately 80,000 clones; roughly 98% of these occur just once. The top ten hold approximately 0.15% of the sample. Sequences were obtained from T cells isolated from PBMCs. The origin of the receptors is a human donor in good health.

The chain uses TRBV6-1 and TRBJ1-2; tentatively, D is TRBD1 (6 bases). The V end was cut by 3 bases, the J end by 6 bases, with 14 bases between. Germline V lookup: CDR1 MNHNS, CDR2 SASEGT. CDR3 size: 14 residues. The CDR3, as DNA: TGTGCCAGCAGTGAGTTTAACAGGGTGGATGGCTACACCTTC. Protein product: CASSEFNRVDGYTF.

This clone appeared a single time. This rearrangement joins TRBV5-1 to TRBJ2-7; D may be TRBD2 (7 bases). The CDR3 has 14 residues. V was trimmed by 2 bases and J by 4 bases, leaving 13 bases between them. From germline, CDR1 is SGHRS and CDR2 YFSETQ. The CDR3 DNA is TGCGCCAGCAGCTTCCCGGGGAGGGGGTACGAGCAGTACTTC. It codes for CASSFPGRGYEQYF.

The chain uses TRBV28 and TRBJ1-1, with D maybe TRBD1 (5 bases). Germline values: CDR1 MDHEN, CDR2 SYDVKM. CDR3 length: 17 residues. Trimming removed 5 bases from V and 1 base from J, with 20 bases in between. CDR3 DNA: TGTGCCAGCAGTCCACCACCCCCCTTTCAGGGGAACACTGAAGCTTTCTTT. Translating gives CASSPPPPFQGNTEAFF.

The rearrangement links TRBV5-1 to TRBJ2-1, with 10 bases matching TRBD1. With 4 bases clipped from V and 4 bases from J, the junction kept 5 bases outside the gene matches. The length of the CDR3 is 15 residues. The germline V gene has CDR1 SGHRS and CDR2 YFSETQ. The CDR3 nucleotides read TGCGCCAGCAGCGGGGGACAGGGGTTGTACAATGAGCAGTTCTTC. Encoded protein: CASSGGQGLYNEQFF.

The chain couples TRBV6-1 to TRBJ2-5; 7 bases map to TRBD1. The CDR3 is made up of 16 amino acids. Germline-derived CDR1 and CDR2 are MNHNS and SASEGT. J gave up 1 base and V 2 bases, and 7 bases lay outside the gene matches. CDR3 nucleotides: TGTGCCAGCAGTGAAAACAGGGGAGCATCCCAAGAGACCCAGTACTTC. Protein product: CASSENRGASQETQYF.

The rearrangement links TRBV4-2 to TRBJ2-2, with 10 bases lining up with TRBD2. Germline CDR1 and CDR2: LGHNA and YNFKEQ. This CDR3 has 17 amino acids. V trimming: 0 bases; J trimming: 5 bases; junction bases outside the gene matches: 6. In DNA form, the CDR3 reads TGTGCCAGCAGCCAAGATTCGATAGCGGGAGGAACCGGGGAGCTGTTTTTT. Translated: CASSQDSIAGGTGELFF.

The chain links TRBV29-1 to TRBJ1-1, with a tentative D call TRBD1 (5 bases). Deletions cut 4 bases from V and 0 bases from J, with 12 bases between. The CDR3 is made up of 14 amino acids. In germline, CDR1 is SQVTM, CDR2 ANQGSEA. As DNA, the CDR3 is TGCAGCGTTGTCGAACAGGCCGTGAACACTGAAGCTTTCTTT. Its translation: CSVVEQAVNTEAFF.

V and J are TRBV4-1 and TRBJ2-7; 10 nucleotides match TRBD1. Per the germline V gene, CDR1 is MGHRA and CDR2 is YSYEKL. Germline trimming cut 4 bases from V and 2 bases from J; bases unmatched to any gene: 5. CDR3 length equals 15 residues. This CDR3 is CASSLGQGGTYEQYF. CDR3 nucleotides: TGCGCCAGCAGCCTTGGACAGGGGGGAACCTACGAGCAGTACTTC.

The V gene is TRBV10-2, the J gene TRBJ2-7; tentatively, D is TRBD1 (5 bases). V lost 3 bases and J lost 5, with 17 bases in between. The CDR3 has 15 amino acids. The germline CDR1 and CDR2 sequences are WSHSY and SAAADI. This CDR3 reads CASSDSSGPLHEQYF. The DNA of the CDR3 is TGCGCCAGCAGTGATTCGTCAGGGCCACTCCACGAGCAGTACTTC.